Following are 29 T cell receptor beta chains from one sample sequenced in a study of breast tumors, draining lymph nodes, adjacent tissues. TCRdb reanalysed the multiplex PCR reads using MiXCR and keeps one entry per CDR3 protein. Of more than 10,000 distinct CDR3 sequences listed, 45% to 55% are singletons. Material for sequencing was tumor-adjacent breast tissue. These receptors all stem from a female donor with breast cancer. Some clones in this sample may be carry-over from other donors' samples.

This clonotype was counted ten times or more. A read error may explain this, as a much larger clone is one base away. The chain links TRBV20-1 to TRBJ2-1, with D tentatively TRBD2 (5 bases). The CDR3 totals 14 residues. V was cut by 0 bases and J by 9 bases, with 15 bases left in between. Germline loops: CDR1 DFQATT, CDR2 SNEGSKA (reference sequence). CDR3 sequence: CSARDRGQPTEQFF. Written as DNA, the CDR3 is TGCAGTGCTAGAGATCGAGGGCAGCCCACTGAGCAGTTCTTC.

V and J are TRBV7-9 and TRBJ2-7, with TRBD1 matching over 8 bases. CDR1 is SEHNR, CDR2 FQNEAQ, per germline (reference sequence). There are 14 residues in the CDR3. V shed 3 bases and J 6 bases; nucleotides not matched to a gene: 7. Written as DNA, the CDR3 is TGTGCCAGCAGCTTCGGACAGGGCCGGCTCGAGCAGTACTTC. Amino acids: CASSFGQGRLEQYF.

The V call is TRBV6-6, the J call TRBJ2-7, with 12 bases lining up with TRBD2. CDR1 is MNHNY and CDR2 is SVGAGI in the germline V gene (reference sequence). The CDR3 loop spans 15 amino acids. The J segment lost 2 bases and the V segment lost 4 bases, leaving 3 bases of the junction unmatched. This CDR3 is CASSSSSGRAYEQYF. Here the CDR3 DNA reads TGTGCCAGCAGTTCCTCTAGCGGGAGGGCCTACGAGCAGTACTTC.

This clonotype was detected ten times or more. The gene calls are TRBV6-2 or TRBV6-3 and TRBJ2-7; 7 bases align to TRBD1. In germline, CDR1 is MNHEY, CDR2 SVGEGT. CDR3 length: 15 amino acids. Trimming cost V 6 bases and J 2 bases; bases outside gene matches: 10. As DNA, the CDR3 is TGTGCCAGCAGCCCGGACAGGAATGGGCCCTACGAGCAGTACTTC. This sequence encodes CASSPDRNGPYEQYF.

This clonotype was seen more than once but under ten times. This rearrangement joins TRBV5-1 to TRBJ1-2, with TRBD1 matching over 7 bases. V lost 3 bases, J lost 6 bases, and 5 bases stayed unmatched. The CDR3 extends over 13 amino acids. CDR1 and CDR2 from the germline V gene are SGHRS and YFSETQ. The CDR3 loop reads CASSSRQGDGYTF. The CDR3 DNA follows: TGCGCCAGCAGCTCCCGACAGGGCGATGGCTACACCTTC.

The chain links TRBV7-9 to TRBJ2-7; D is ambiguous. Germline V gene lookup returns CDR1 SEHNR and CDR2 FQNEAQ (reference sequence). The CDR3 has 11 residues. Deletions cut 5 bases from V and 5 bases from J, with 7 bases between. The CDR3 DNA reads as TGTGCCAGCAGCGCCAGTCACGAGCAGTACTTC. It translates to CASSASHEQYF.

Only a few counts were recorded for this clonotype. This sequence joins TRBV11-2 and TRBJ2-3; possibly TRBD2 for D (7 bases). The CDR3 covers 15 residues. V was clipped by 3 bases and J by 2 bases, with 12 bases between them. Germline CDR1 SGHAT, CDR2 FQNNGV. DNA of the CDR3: TGTGCCAGCAGCTTGAGGGGGGGGGACACAGATACGCAGTATTTT. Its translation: CASSLRGGDTDTQYF.

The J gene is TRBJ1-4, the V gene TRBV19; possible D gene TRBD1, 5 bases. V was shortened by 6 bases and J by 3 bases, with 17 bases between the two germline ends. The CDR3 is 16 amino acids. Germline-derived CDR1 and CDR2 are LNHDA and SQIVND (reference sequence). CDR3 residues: CASSPRKGRSNEKLFF. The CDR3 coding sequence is TGTGCCAGTAGCCCACGAAAGGGGAGGTCTAATGAAAAACTGTTTTTT.

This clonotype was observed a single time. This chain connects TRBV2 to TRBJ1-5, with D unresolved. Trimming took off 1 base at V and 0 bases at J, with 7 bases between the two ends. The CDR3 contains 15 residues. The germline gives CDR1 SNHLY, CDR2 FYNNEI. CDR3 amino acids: CASSEDRLSNQPQHF. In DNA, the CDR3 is TGTGCCAGCAGTGAAGATAGACTTAGCAATCAGCCCCAGCATTTT.

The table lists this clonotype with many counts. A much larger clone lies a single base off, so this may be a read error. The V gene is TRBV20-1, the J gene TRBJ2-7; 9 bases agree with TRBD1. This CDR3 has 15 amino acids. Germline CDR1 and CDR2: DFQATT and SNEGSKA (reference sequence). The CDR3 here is CSTRHQDRGSDEQYF. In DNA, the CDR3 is TGCAGTACTAGGCATCAGGACAGGGGTTCCGACGAGCAGTACTTC.

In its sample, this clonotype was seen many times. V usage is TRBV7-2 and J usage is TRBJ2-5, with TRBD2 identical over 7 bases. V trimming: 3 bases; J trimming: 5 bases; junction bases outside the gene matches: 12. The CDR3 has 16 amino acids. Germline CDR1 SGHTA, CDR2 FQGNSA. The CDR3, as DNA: TGTGCCAGCAGCTTGGGGAGTCGCGGGAGCTGGGAGACCCAGTACTTC. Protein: CASSLGSRGSWETQYF.

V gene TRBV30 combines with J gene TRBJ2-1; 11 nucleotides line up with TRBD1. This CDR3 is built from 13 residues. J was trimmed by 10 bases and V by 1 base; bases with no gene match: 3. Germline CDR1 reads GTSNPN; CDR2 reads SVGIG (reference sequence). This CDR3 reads CAWSGTGGSEQFF. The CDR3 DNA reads TGTGCCTGGAGTGGGACAGGGGGCAGCGAGCAGTTCTTC.

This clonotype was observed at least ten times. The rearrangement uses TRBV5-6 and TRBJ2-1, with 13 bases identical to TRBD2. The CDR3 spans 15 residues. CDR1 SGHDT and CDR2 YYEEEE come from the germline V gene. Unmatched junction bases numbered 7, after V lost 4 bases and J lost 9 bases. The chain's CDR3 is CASSRRTSGRGEQFF. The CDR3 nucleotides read TGTGCCAGCAGCCGAAGGACTAGCGGGAGAGGTGAGCAGTTCTTC.

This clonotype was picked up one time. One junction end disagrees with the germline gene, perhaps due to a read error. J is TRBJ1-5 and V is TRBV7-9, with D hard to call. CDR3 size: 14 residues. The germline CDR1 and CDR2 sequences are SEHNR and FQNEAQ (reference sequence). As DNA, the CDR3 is TGTGCCAGCAGCCCGATGCTCCAACTACAGCCCAAGTATTTT. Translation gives CASSPMLQLQPKYF.

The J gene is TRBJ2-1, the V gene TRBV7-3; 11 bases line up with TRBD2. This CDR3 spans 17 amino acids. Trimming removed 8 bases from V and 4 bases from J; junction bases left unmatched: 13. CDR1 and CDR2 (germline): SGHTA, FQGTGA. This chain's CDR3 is CASGSRSSGRSYNEQFF. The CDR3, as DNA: TGTGCCAGCGGCTCCCGATCTAGCGGGAGGTCGTACAATGAGCAGTTCTTC.

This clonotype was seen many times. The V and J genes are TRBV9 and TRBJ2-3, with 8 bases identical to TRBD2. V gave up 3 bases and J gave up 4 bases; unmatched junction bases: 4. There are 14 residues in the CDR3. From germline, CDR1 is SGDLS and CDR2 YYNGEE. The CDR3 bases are TGTGCCAGCAGCGCGAGCGGGAGAGCAGATACGCAGTATTTT. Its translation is CASSASGRADTQYF.

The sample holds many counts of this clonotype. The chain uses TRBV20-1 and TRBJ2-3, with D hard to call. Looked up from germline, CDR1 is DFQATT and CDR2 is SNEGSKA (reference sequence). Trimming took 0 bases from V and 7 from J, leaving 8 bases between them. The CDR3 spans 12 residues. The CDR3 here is CSARDTRNTQYF. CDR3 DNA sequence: TGCAGTGCTAGAGACACCCGGAATACGCAGTATTTT.

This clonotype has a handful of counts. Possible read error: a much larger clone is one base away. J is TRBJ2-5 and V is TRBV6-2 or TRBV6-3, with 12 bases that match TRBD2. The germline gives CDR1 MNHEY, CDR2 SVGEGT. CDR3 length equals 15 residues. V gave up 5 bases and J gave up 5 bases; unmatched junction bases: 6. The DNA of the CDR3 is TGTGCCAGCAGTCATCTAGCGGGAGGGAGGGAGACCCAGTACTTC. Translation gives CASSHLAGGRETQYF.

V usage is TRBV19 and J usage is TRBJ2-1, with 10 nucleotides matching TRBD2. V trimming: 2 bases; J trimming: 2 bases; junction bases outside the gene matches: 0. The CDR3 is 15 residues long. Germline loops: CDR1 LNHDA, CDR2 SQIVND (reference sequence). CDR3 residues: CASSISGRAYNEQFF. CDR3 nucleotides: TGTGCCAGTAGTATAAGCGGGAGGGCCTACAATGAGCAGTTCTTC.

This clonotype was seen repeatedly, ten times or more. This CDR3 reads CASSPVADATNRGKLFF. The DNA for the CDR3 is TGCGCCAGCAGCCCAGTTGCGGACGCAACAAATAGAGGGAAACTGTTTTTT. The gene calls are TRBV5-1 and TRBJ1-4; D is unresolved. Germline CDR1 is SGHRS and CDR2 is YFSETQ. CDR3 size: 17 residues. Trimming left V 4 bases short and J 11 bases short, with 27 bases between.

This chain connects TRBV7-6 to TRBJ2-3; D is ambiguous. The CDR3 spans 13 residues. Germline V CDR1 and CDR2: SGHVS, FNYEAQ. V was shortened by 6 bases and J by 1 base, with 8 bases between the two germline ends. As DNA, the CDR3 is TGTGCCAGCAGGCCAGGACGCACAGATACGCAGTATTTT. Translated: CASRPGRTDTQYF.

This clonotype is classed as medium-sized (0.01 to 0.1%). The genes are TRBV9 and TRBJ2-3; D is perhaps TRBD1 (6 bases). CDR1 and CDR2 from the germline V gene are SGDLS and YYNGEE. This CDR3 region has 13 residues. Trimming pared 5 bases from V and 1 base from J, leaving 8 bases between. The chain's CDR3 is CASSRTGTDTQYF. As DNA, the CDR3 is TGTGCCAGCAGTCGGACAGGCACAGATACGCAGTATTTT.

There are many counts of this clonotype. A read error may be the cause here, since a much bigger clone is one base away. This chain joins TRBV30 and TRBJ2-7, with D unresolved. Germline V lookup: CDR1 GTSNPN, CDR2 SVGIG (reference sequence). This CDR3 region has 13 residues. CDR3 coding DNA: TGTGCCTGGAGTAGAGGAAGCTCCTACGAGCAGTGCTTC. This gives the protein CAWSRGSSYEQCF.

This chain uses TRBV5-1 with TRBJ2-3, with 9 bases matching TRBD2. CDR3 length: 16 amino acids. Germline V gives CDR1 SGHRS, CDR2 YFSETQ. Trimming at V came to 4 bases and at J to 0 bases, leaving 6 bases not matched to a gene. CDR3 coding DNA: TGCGCCAGCAGCCTGGGACTAGCAGCTAGCACAGATACGCAGTATTTT. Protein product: CASSLGLAASTDTQYF.

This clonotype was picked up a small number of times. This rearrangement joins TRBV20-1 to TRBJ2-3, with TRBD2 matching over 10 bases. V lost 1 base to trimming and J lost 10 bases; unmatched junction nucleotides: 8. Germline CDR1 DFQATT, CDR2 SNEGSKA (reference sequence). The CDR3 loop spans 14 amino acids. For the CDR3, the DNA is TGCAGTGCTAGAGGGGCTAGCGGGGGTCTCCCGCAGTATTTT. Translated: CSARGASGGLPQYF.

The CDR3 DNA reads TGCGCCAGCAGCTTGGAGGGGGAAGGGAATGGCTACACCTTC. Amino acids: CASSLEGEGNGYTF. This sequence joins TRBV5-1 and TRBJ1-2; perhaps TRBD1 as D (6 bases). Per the germline V gene, CDR1 is SGHRS and CDR2 is YFSETQ. The CDR3 extends over 14 amino acids. Trimming shortened V by 0 bases and J by 6 bases, and 12 bases separated the two germline ends.

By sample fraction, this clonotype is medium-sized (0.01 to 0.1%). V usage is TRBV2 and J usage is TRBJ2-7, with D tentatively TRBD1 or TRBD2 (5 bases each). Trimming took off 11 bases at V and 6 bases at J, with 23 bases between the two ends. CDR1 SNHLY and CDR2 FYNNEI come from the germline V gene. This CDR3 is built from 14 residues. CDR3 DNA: TGTGCCGTCGAGGGGTTGCAGGCAGGAGGCGAGCAGTACTTC. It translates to CAVEGLQAGGEQYF.

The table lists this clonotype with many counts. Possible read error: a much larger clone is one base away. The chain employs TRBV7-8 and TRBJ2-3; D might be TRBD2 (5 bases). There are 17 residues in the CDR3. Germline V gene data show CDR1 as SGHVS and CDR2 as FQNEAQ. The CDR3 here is CASSLGAAPASTDPQYF. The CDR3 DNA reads TGTGCCAGCAGCTTAGGGGCGGCCCCTGCTAGCACAGATCCGCAGTATTTT. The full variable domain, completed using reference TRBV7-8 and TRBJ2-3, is GAGVSQSPRYKVAKRGQDVALRCDPISGHVSLFWYQQALGQGPEFLTYFQNEAQLDKSGLPSDRFFAERPEGSVSTLKIQRTQQEDSAVYLCASSLGAAPASTDPQYFGPGTRLTVL.

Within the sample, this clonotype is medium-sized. This chain's CDR3 is CASSLVGTITDTQYF. CDR3 in DNA: TGTGCCAGCAGCTTAGTGGGGACTATTACAGATACGCAGTATTTT. The chain is built from TRBV7-8 and TRBJ2-3; 7 bases fit TRBD2. J lost 3 bases, V lost 1 base, and 4 bases had no gene match. The germline V gene has CDR1 SGHVS and CDR2 FQNEAQ. The length of the CDR3 is 15 residues.